This note documents a single T cell receptor (beta chain) sequence. What it recognizes is unknown. The assay was run at deep level. Profiled with immunoSEQ multiplex PCR; TCRdb holds only in-frame clones, not every one. The sample lists about 700,000 clones; approximately 90% were seen once. These data are taken from a study of shared clonotypes between healthy human individuals. Naive-designated CD8 cells lacked CD45RO, were positively enriched for CCR7, and omitted terminally differentiated effector memory CD45RA+ cells. Study-wide findings and caveats: Non-shared clonotypes had lower generation probabilities than those shared by all four donors. Clonotype sharing among the donors was expected to vary with sequencing depth.

This CDR3 is built from 15 residues. Deletions cut 4 bases from V and 3 bases from J, with 15 bases between. In germline, CDR1 is MGHDK, CDR2 SYGVNS. The specimen was naive CD8+ T cells sorted from blood. V usage is TRBV25-1 and J usage is TRBJ1-2, with D perhaps matching TRBD1 (5 bases). The TCR was taken from a man aged 25 to 45 in good health. This chain's CDR3 is CASSGGLGEYYGYTF. The DNA for the CDR3 is TGTGCCAGCAGTGGGGGATTAGGGGAGTACTATGGCTACACCTTC.